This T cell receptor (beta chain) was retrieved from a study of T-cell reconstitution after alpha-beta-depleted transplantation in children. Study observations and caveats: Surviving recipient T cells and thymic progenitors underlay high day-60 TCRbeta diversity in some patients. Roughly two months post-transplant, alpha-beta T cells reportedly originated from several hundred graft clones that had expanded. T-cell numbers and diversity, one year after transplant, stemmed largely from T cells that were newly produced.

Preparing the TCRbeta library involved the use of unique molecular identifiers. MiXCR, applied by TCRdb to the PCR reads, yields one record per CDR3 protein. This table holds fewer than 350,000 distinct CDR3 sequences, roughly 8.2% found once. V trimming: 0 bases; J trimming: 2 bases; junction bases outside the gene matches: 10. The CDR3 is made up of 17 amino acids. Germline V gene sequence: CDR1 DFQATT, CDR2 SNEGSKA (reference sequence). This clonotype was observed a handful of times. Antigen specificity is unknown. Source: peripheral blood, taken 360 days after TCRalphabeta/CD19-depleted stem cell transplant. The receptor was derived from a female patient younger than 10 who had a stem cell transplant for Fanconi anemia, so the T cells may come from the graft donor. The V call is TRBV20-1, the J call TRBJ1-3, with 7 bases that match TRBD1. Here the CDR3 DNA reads TGCAGTGCTAGAGATAAGAAGGGGGCATCTGCTGGAAACACCATATATTTT. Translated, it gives CSARDKKGASAGNTIYF.